These 14 T cell receptor beta chains were sequenced from one sample in a study of cytomegalovirus exposure and HLA in healthy donors. The PCR had 60 Vbeta and 13 Jbeta primers. Repertoires were generated with immunoSEQ multiplex PCR, while TCRdb's copy carries only in-frame clones and drops some. The sample has 150,000 or so clones; 75% to 90% are singletons. Sequenced: PBMCs. These receptors originate from a woman under 30 in good health and CMV-seronegative.

The CDR3 region is CASRKRGDYEQYF. The DNA for the CDR3 is TGTGCCAGCAGAAAGCGGGGGGACTACGAGCAGTACTTC. This chain uses TRBV28 with TRBJ2-7, with TRBD2 matching over 9 bases. V lost 6 bases and J lost 3; bases outside the gene matches: 3. CDR3 length equals 13 residues. CDR1 and CDR2 (germline): MDHEN, SYDVKM.

The CDR3 protein is CARSLDRSSYEQYF. CDR3 nucleotide sequence: TGTGCCAGAAGCTTAGACAGAAGCTCCTACGAGCAGTACTTC. This sequence joins TRBV7-5 and TRBJ2-7; TRBD1, the table's D call, was not compared with the DNA. TRBV7-5 is described as a pseudogene. This CDR3 has 14 amino acids.

This rearrangement joins TRBV4-1 to TRBJ1-1; D possibly corresponds to TRBD1 (5 bases). The V and J ends lost 1 base and 0 bases respectively, with 15 bases between them. CDR1 is MGHRA, CDR2 YSYEKL, per germline. This CDR3 is built from 17 residues. CDR3 in DNA: TGCGCCAGCAGCCAAGGCCCACTGTCGGGGGTGAACACTGAAGCTTTCTTT. This encodes CASSQGPLSGVNTEAFF.

The chain links TRBV7-2 to TRBJ2-7, with D perhaps TRBD1 (5 bases). Per germline, CDR1 SGHTA and CDR2 FQGNSA. Trimming took off 5 bases at V and 4 bases at J, with 15 bases between the two ends. The CDR3 contains 14 residues. The CDR3 here is CASSQAGHLYEQYF. CDR3 DNA sequence: TGTGCCAGCAGCCAAGCCGGACATTTATACGAGCAGTACTTC.

The CDR3 DNA sequence: TGTGCCAGTAGAGCGGGGGGATTCACAGATACGCAGTATTTT. Amino acid sequence: CASRAGGFTDTQYF. The chain recombines TRBV6-5 with TRBJ2-3, with 9 bases aligning to TRBD2. Germline values: CDR1 MNHEY, CDR2 SVGAGI. The CDR3 totals 14 residues. The V segment lost 9 bases and the J segment 2 bases; nucleotides outside the gene matches: 6.

V gene TRBV7-8 combines with J gene TRBJ1-3, with TRBD1 matching 9 bases. The trim removed 5 bases at V and 3 bases at J, leaving 11 bases unmatched. Germline lookup yields CDR1 SGHVS and CDR2 FQNEAQ. This CDR3 is built from 17 residues. CDR3 sequence: CASSPRRQGDGGNTIYF. The CDR3 coding sequence is TGTGCCAGCAGCCCTCGTCGACAGGGGGACGGTGGAAACACCATATATTTT. The entire variable domain, with the rest obtained from reference TRBV7-8 and TRBJ1-3, is as follows: GAGVSQSPRYKVAKRGQDVALRCDPISGHVSLFWYQQALGQGPEFLTYFQNEAQLDKSGLPSDRFFAERPEGSVSTLKIQRTQQEDSAVYLCASSPRRQGDGGNTIYFGEGSWLTVV.

J is TRBJ2-7 and V is TRBV7-3, with D perhaps TRBD1 (5 bases). The CDR3 is 14 amino acids. CDR1 is SGHTA, CDR2 FQGTGA, per germline. Trimming left V 4 bases short and J 3 bases short, with 13 bases between. Here the CDR3 reads CASSYGHVGYEQYF. DNA for the CDR3: TGTGCCAGCAGCTACGGACACGTCGGCTACGAGCAGTACTTC.

V usage is TRBV28 and J usage is TRBJ2-1; D might be TRBD1 (6 bases). V was clipped by 7 bases and J by 6 bases, with 13 bases between them. The CDR3 loop spans 13 amino acids. Germline V gene lookup returns CDR1 MDHEN and CDR2 SYDVKM. CDR3: CASTTQGINEQFF. CDR3 bases: TGTGCCAGCACCACACAGGGTATCAATGAGCAGTTCTTC.

The chain uses TRBV6-6 and TRBJ2-1; 9 bases are shared with TRBD1. Germline V lookup: CDR1 MNHNY, CDR2 SVGAGI (reference sequence). The CDR3 runs 14 residues. Unmatched junction bases numbered 4, after V lost 2 bases and J lost 8 bases. CDR3 protein: CASSYPQGADEQFF. The CDR3 coding sequence is TGTGCCAGCAGTTACCCACAGGGGGCAGATGAGCAGTTCTTC.

V usage is TRBV28 and J usage is TRBJ1-4; 7 positions agree with TRBD1. With 6 bases clipped from V and 4 bases from J, the junction kept 5 bases outside the gene matches. The CDR3 has 14 residues. Germline CDR1 MDHEN, CDR2 SYDVKM. CDR3 sequence: CASRGDSYNEKLFF. CDR3 bases: TGTGCCAGCAGGGGGGACAGCTATAATGAAAAACTGTTTTTT.

The chain links TRBV5-4 to TRBJ2-7; 8 bases align to TRBD2. The J segment lost 6 bases and the V segment lost 4 bases, leaving 3 bases of the junction unmatched. Germline V gene lookup returns CDR1 SGHNT and CDR2 YYREEE (reference sequence). CDR3 size: 12 residues. CDR3 nucleotides: TGTGCCAGCAGCCCGGGAGGGCCCGAGCAGTACTTC. Its protein product is CASSPGGPEQYF.

This CDR3 reads CASSLGMNTEAFF. Here the CDR3 DNA reads TGTGCCAGCAGTTTAGGCATGAACACTGAAGCTTTCTTT. The chain couples TRBV28 to TRBJ1-1, with unresolved D. The CDR3 runs to 13 residues. The V gene's germline CDR1 is MDHEN and CDR2 SYDVKM. Trimming removed 2 bases from V and 0 bases from J, with 4 bases in between. Drawing the rest from reference TRBV28 and TRBJ1-1, the complete variable domain is DVKVTQSSRYLVKRTGEKVFLECVQDMDHENMFWYRQDPGLGLRLIYFSYDVKMKEKGDIPEGYSVSREKKERFSLILESASTNQTSMYLCASSLGMNTEAFFGQGTRLTVV.

The J gene is TRBJ1-6, the V gene TRBV5-1; 8 nucleotides agree with TRBD1. The V and J ends lost 4 bases and 6 bases, in that order; junction bases with no gene match: 3. The CDR3 has 14 residues. Germline CDR1 SGHRS, CDR2 YFSETQ. CDR3 in DNA: TGCGCCAGCAGCCCGGACAGGGCTAATTCACCCCTCCACTTT. Protein product: CASSPDRANSPLHF.

The rearrangement uses TRBV7-3 and TRBJ2-1; 8 nucleotides line up with TRBD1. From germline, CDR1 is SGHTA and CDR2 FQGTGA. CDR3 length equals 15 residues. J was trimmed by 9 bases and V by 2 bases; bases with no gene match: 9. The CDR3 DNA reads TGTGCCAGCAGCTTACAGGGGGCGCTCGGAAGTGAGCAGTTCTTC. Translating gives CASSLQGALGSEQFF.